These T cell receptor beta chains were read from a single sample in a study of OX40 agonist ivuxolimab in advanced cancers. Libraries were prepared by immunoSEQ multiplex PCR; TCRdb keeps only in-frame clonotypes and omits some of them. The sample yields 65,000 to 95,000 clones, more than 70% seen once. Specimen: CD4+ or CD8+ T cells sorted from blood, collected in a trial of the OX40 agonist ivuxolimab. The receptors originated from an adult with an advanced solid tumor such as melanoma, head and neck, liver or kidney cancer. Both conserved end residues are part of each CDR3. D genes are given only for firm matches. Size is omitted from some rows. Given values are once, few, many or a class for expanded clones.

clone size: once
D gene: NA
V gene: TRBV25-1
J gene: TRBJ1-1
CDR3 DNA: TGTGCCAGCAGTGAATATAGGGGACATAGGAACACTGAAGCTTTCTTT
CDR3 protein: CASSEYRGHRNTEAFF

clone size: few
D gene: NA
V gene: TRBV28
J gene: TRBJ1-6
CDR3 DNA: TGTGCCAGCAGTCCGTTGTTAGGTTTGGGACCCCTCCACTTT
CDR3 protein: CASSPLLGLGPLHF

clone size: NA
D gene: NA
V gene: TRBV4-1
J gene: TRBJ2-7
CDR3 DNA: TGCGCCAGCAGCCACCTTCCCTGGAACGAGCAGTACTTC
CDR3 protein: CASSHLPWNEQYF

clone size: NA
D gene: NA
V gene: TRBV11-3
J gene: TRBJ2-2
CDR3 DNA: TGTGCCAGCAGTTTCCGGAGAGACACCGGGGAGCTGTTTTTT
CDR3 protein: CASSFRRDTGELFF

clone size: NA
D gene: NA
V gene: TRBV5-1
J gene: TRBJ2-1
CDR3 DNA: TGCGCCAGCAGCTTGCCAAACAATGAGCAGTTCTTC
CDR3 protein: CASSLPNNEQFF

clone size: once
D gene: NA
V gene: TRBV6-5
J gene: TRBJ2-5
CDR3 DNA: TGTGCCAGCAGTTTGGCGGGAGAGACCCAGTACTTC
CDR3 protein: CASSLAGETQYF

clone size: NA
D gene: NA
V gene: TRBV7-6
J gene: TRBJ2-3
CDR3 DNA: TGTGCCAGCAGCTTAGGGCAGGGCACAGATACGCAGTATTTT
CDR3 protein: CASSLGQGTDTQYF

clone size: NA
D gene: TRBD2
V gene: TRBV7-2
J gene: TRBJ2-1
CDR3 DNA: TGTGCCAGCAGCCTTAGGGGGACTAGCGAGTACAATGAGCAGTTCTTC
CDR3 protein: CASSLRGTSEYNEQFF

clone size: NA
D gene: TRBD1
V gene: TRBV2
J gene: TRBJ1-1
CDR3 DNA: TGTGCCAGCAGTCGACAGGGAAATGAAGCTTTCTTT
CDR3 protein: CASSRQGNEAFF

clone size: NA
D gene: TRBD1
V gene: TRBV5-1
J gene: TRBJ2-2
CDR3 DNA: TGCGCCAGCGTAAAAGACAGGGATTTCACCGGGGAGCTGTTTTTT
CDR3 protein: CASVKDRDFTGELFF

clone size: NA
D gene: TRBD1
V gene: TRBV9
J gene: TRBJ1-3
CDR3 DNA: TGTGCCAGCAGCTCCACAGGGGCTGGAAACACCATATATTTT
CDR3 protein: CASSSTGAGNTIYF

clone size: NA
D gene: NA
V gene: TRBV5-3
J gene: TRBJ2-6
CDR3 DNA: TGTGCCAGAAGCTTAAAGGTGCCCCTCTCTGGGGCCAACGTCCTGACTTTC
CDR3 protein: CARSLKVPLSGANVLTF

clone size: NA
D gene: TRBD2
V gene: TRBV5-6
J gene: TRBJ2-3
CDR3 DNA: TGTGCCAGCAGCTCCCTGACTAGCGGGGAGAGCACAGATACGCAGTATTTT
CDR3 protein: CASSSLTSGESTDTQYF

clone size: NA
D gene: TRBD2
V gene: TRBV5-1
J gene: TRBJ2-3
CDR3 DNA: TGCGCCAGCAGTCAGGGACTAGTAATCGGAACAGATACGCAGTATTTT
CDR3 protein: CASSQGLVIGTDTQYF

clone size: NA
D gene: NA
V gene: TRBV11-2
J gene: TRBJ2-7
CDR3 DNA: TGTGCCAGCAGCTTAGTGCCCCCAGGAGCCACCTACGAGCAGTACTTC
CDR3 protein: CASSLVPPGATYEQYF

clone size: NA
D gene: NA
V gene: TRBV5-4
J gene: TRBJ1-3
CDR3 DNA: TGTGCCAGCAGCACGCAGAGCTCTGGAAACACCATATATTTT
CDR3 protein: CASSTQSSGNTIYF

clone size: NA
D gene: NA
V gene: TRBV7-8
J gene: TRBJ1-5
CDR3 DNA: TGTGCCAGCAGCTTCTCGTGGGGGTTGGGACAGCCCCAGCATTTT
CDR3 protein: CASSFSWGLGQPQHF

clone size: NA
D gene: NA
V gene: TRBV2
J gene: TRBJ2-2
CDR3 DNA: TGTGCCAAAGACGACAGACTCACCGGGGAGCTGTTTTTT
CDR3 protein: CAKDDRLTGELFF

clone size: few
D gene: TRBD1
V gene: TRBV6-9
J gene: TRBJ2-7
CDR3 DNA: TGTGCCAGCAGGACGGGGACAGTTTCCTACGAGCAGTACTTC
CDR3 protein: CASRTGTVSYEQYF

clone size: NA
D gene: NA
V gene: TRBV7-2
J gene: TRBJ2-3
CDR3 DNA: TGTGCCAGCAGCTCAAACGTGGCGGTAGGCACAGATACGCAGTATTTT
CDR3 protein: CASSSNVAVGTDTQYF

clone size: NA
D gene: TRBD2
V gene: TRBV6-1
J gene: TRBJ2-7
CDR3 DNA: TGTGCCAGCAGGGTTAGCGGGGGGGTGGACGAGCAGTACTTC
CDR3 protein: CASRVSGGVDEQYF

clone size: NA
D gene: NA
V gene: TRBV18
J gene: TRBJ1-2
CDR3 DNA: TGTGCCAGCTCACCACGGGCTTCTGACGGCTACACCTTC
CDR3 protein: CASSPRASDGYTF

clone size: few
D gene: NA
V gene: TRBV9
J gene: TRBJ1-2
CDR3 DNA: TGTGCCAGCAGCGGTAGGGGGTCCGTCAACTATGGCTACACCTTC
CDR3 protein: CASSGRGSVNYGYTF

clone size: NA
D gene: TRBD1
V gene: TRBV2
J gene: TRBJ2-7
CDR3 DNA: TGTGCCAGCAGCCGGGACAGGGGGCCGTACGAGCAGTACTTC
CDR3 protein: CASSRDRGPYEQYF

clone size: NA
D gene: NA
V gene: TRBV5-1
J gene: TRBJ2-7
CDR3 DNA: TGCGCCAGCAGCTTGGGCACCTTGTACGAGCAGTACTTC
CDR3 protein: CASSLGTLYEQYF

clone size: NA
D gene: TRBD1
V gene: TRBV2
J gene: TRBJ1-2
CDR3 DNA: TGTGCCAGCAGTCTTAGACAGGGCATAAGTTCCTATGGCTACACCTTC
CDR3 protein: CASSLRQGISSYGYTF

clone size: NA
D gene: TRBD2
V gene: TRBV9
J gene: TRBJ2-7
CDR3 DNA: TGTGCCAGCAGCGGCTTGGGACTAGCGAGCTTGGGGGAGCAGTACTTC
CDR3 protein: CASSGLGLASLGEQYF

clone size: NA
D gene: TRBD1
V gene: TRBV15
J gene: TRBJ1-1
CDR3 DNA: TGTGCCACCAGCAAACAGGGGGGAGACACTGAAGCTTTCTTT
CDR3 protein: CATSKQGGDTEAFF

clone size: NA
D gene: NA
V gene: TRBV6-1
J gene: TRBJ1-5
CDR3 DNA: TGTGCCAGCAGTGAAGGAGGGGTAGGGCAGCCCCAGCATTTT
CDR3 protein: CASSEGGVGQPQHF

clone size: NA
D gene: TRBD1
V gene: TRBV7-2
J gene: TRBJ2-5
CDR3 DNA: TGTGCCAGCAGCCCAGGACAGGGGAGGGGAGAGACCCAGTACTTC
CDR3 protein: CASSPGQGRGETQYF

clone size: few
D gene: NA
V gene: TRBV7-9
J gene: TRBJ1-1
CDR3 DNA: TGTGCCAGCAGCTTAGAAGGAAACACTGAAGCTTTCTTT
CDR3 protein: CASSLEGNTEAFF

clone size: NA
D gene: NA
V gene: TRBV29-1
J gene: TRBJ1-2
CDR3 DNA: TGCAGCGTGGGGGCGGGGGGCGGGTATGGCTACACCTTC
CDR3 protein: CSVGAGGGYGYTF

clone size: NA
D gene: NA
V gene: TRBV7-3
J gene: TRBJ2-5
CDR3 DNA: TGTGCCAGCAGCTTGAATACGTACCAAGAGACCCAGTACTTC
CDR3 protein: CASSLNTYQETQYF

clone size: NA
D gene: NA
V gene: TRBV6-5
J gene: TRBJ2-1
CDR3 DNA: TGTGCCAGCAGGCTGGGGCCTAGTACCTACAATGAGCAGTTCTTC
CDR3 protein: CASRLGPSTYNEQFF

clone size: few
D gene: TRBD1
V gene: TRBV7-9
J gene: TRBJ2-1
CDR3 DNA: TGTGCCAGCAGCCCGGGACAGGGGGCAATCTCCTACAATGAGCAGTTCTTC
CDR3 protein: CASSPGQGAISYNEQFF

clone size: once
D gene: NA
V gene: TRBV7-3
J gene: TRBJ2-1
CDR3 DNA: TGTGCCAGCAGCTTTCACAATGAGCAGTTCTTC
CDR3 protein: CASSFHNEQFF

clone size: NA
D gene: TRBD1
V gene: TRBV7-2
J gene: TRBJ1-6
CDR3 DNA: TGTGCCAGCAGCTTAGCCTCCTTTCCGGGACAGGGGTATACCTATAATTCACCCCTCCACTTT
CDR3 protein: CASSLASFPGQGYTYNSPLHF

clone size: NA
D gene: NA
V gene: TRBV18
J gene: TRBJ2-5
CDR3 DNA: TGTGCCAGCTCCTCCCCCGGCCAAGAGACCCAGTACTTC
CDR3 protein: CASSSPGQETQYF

clone size: NA
D gene: TRBD2
V gene: TRBV18
J gene: TRBJ2-5
CDR3 DNA: TGTGCCAGCTCACCAGGCCTAGCGGAGGGGTTAGAGACCCAGTACTTC
CDR3 protein: CASSPGLAEGLETQYF

clone size: NA
D gene: NA
V gene: TRBV27
J gene: TRBJ1-1
CDR3 DNA: TGTGCCAGCAATCCTAACGCAGGGAACACTGAAGCTTTCTTT
CDR3 protein: CASNPNAGNTEAFF

clone size: NA
D gene: NA
V gene: TRBV5-1
J gene: TRBJ1-1
CDR3 DNA: TGCGCCAGCAGCACTACTTCGGGGAGCACTGAAGCTTTCTTT
CDR3 protein: CASSTTSGSTEAFF

clone size: NA
D gene: NA
V gene: TRBV11-2
J gene: TRBJ1-2
CDR3 DNA: TGTGCCAGCAGCTCCCCGATGGGGGCTAACTATGGCTACACCTTC
CDR3 protein: CASSSPMGANYGYTF

clone size: NA
D gene: NA
V gene: TRBV9
J gene: TRBJ2-3
CDR3 DNA: TGTGCCAGCAGCGTAGCTTCACAGCCAGATACGCAGTATTTT
CDR3 protein: CASSVASQPDTQYF

clone size: NA
D gene: NA
V gene: TRBV5-1
J gene: TRBJ2-7
CDR3 DNA: TGCGCCAGCAGCTTGGAGCCGGGGCCCTACGAGCAGTACTTC
CDR3 protein: CASSLEPGPYEQYF

clone size: NA
D gene: TRBD1
V gene: TRBV19
J gene: TRBJ1-2
CDR3 DNA: TGTGCCAGTGCTCGATTTGACAGGGACTATGGCTACACCTTC
CDR3 protein: CASARFDRDYGYTF

clone size: NA
D gene: NA
V gene: TRBV7-2
J gene: TRBJ1-1
CDR3 DNA: TGTGCCAGCAGCTTAACAGGGTGGGAAGCTTTCTTT
CDR3 protein: CASSLTGWEAFF

clone size: NA
D gene: NA
V gene: TRBV7-9
J gene: TRBJ1-1
CDR3 DNA: TGTGCCAGCAGCCGGGCCAGGGGACTGAACACTGAAGCTTTCTTT
CDR3 protein: CASSRARGLNTEAFF

clone size: NA
D gene: NA
V gene: TRBV19
J gene: TRBJ2-5
CDR3 DNA: TGTGCCAGTAGCTACGGGGGGCCCGGGGGGACCCAGTACTTC
CDR3 protein: CASSYGGPGGTQYF

clone size: NA
D gene: NA
V gene: TRBV19
J gene: TRBJ1-4
CDR3 DNA: TGTGCCAGTAGTATAGAGGGGACGGAACTGTTTTTT
CDR3 protein: CASSIEGTELFF